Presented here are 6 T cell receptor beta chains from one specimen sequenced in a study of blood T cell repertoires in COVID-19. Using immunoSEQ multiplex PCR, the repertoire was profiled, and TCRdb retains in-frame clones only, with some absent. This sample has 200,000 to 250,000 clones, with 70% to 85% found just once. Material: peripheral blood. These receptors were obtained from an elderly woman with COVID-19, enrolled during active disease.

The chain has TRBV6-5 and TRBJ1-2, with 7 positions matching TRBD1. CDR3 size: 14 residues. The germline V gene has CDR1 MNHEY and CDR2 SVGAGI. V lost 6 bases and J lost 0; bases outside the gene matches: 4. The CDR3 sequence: CASSRGTANYGYTF. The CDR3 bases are TGTGCCAGCAGCCGAGGGACAGCTAACTATGGCTACACCTTC.

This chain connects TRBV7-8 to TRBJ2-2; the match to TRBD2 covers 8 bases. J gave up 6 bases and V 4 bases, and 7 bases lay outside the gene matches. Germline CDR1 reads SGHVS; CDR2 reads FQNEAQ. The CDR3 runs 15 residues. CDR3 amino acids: CASSSQGLGAGELFF. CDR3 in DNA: TGTGCCAGCAGCTCCCAGGGACTAGGTGCCGGGGAGCTGTTTTTT.

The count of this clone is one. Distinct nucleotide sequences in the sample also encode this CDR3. The CDR3 nucleotides are TGTGCCAGCAGCTTATCAGGACAGGGAGAGACCCAGTACTTC. Protein sequence: CASSLSGQGETQYF. The chain has TRBV7-3 and TRBJ2-5; 8 bases are a match to TRBD1. With V trimmed by 2 bases and J by 4 bases, 3 bases remained unmatched. CDR3 length: 14 amino acids. Germline CDR1 and CDR2: SGHTA and FQGTGA.

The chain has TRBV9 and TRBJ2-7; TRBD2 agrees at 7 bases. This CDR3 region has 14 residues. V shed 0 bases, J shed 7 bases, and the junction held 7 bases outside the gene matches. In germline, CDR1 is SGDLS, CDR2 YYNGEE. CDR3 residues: CASSVGGREGEQYF. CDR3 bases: TGTGCCAGCAGCGTAGGGGGGAGGGAAGGTGAGCAGTACTTC.

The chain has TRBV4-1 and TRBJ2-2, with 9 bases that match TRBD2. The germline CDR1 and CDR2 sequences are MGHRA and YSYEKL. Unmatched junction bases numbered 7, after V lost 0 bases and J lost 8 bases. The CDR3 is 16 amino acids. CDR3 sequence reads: CASSQDPAGGRGELFF. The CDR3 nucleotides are TGCGCCAGCAGCCAAGATCCAGCGGGAGGACGGGGGGAGCTGTTTTTT.

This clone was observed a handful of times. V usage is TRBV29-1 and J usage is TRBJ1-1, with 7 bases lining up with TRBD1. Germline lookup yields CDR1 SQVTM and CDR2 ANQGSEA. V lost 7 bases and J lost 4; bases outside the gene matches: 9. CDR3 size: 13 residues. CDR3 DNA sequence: TGCAGCGAGGGAAGACAGGGTGGCACTGAAGCTTTCTTT. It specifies CSEGRQGGTEAFF.